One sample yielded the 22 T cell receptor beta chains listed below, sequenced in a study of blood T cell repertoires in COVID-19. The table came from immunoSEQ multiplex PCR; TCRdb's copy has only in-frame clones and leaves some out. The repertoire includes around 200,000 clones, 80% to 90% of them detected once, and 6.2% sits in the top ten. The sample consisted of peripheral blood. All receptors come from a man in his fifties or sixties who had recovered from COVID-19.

CDR3 DNA: TGTGCCAGCAGTGAGGGGGCGCTTTCGGGAAACACCATATATTTT. This gives the protein CASSEGALSGNTIYF. This chain uses TRBV6-1 with TRBJ1-3; weak D call: TRBD1 (6 bases). The CDR3 is 15 amino acids. CDR1 is MNHNS and CDR2 is SASEGT in the germline V gene. The V gene lost 3 bases and the J gene lost 4 bases, with 13 bases spanning the gap.

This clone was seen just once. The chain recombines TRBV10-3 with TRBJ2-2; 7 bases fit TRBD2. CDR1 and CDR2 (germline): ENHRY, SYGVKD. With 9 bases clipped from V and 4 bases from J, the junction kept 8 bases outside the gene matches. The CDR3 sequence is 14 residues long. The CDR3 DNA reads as TGTGCCATGGGGGGGACGGGAACCACCGGGGAGCTGTTTTTT. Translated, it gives CAMGGTGTTGELFF.

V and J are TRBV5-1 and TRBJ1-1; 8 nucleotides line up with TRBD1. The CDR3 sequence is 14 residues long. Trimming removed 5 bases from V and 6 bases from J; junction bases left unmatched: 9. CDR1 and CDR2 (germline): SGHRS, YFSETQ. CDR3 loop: CASSFGQGKAEAFF. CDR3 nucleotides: TGCGCCAGCAGTTTTGGACAGGGTAAGGCTGAAGCTTTCTTT.

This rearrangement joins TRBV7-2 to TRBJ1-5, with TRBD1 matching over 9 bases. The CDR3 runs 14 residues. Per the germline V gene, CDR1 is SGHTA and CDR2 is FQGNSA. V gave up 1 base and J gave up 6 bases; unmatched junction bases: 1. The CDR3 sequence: CASSLGTGVQPQHF. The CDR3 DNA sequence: TGTGCCAGCAGCTTAGGGACAGGGGTTCAGCCCCAGCATTTT.

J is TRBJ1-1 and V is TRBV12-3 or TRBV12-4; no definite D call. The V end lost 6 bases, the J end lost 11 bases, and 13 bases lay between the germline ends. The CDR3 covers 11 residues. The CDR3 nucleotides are TGTGCCAGCAGCCCCAGACACTCGGCTTTCTTT. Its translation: CASSPRHSAFF.

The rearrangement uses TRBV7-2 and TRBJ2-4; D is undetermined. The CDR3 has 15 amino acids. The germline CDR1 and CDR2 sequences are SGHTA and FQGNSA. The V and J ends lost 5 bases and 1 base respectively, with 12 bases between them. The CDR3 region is CASSTQKTAKNIQYF. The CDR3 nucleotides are TGTGCCAGCAGCACCCAGAAAACGGCCAAAAACATTCAGTACTTC.

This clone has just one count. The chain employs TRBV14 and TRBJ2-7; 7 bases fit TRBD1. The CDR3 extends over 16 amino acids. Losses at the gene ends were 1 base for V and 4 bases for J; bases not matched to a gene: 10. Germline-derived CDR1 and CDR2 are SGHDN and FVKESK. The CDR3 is CASSQGRTGNVYEQYF. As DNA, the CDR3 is TGTGCCAGCAGCCAAGGGAGGACAGGAAACGTTTACGAGCAGTACTTC.

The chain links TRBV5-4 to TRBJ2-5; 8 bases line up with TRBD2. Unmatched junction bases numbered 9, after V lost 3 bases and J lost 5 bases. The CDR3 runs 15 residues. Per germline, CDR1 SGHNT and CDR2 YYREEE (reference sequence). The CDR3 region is CASSSDGGGWETQYF. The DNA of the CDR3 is TGTGCCAGCAGCTCGGACGGGGGGGGATGGGAGACCCAGTACTTC.

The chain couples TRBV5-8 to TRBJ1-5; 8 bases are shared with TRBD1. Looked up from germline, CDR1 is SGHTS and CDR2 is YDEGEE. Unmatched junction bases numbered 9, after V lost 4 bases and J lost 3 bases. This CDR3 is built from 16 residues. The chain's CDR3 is CASSPRTGRDNQPQHF. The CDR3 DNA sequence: TGTGCCAGCAGCCCCCGGACAGGGAGAGACAATCAGCCCCAGCATTTT.

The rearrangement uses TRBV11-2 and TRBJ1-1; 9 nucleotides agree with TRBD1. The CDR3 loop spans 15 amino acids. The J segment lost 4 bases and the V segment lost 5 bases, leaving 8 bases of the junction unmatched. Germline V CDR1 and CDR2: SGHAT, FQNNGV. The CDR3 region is CASSLTGGASTEAFF. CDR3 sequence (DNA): TGTGCCAGCAGCCTCACAGGGGGCGCATCCACTGAAGCTTTCTTT.

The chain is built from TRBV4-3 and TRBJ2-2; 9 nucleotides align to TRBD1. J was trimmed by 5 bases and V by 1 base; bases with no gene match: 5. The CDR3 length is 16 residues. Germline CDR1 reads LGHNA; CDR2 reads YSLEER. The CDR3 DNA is TGCGCCAGCAGCCAAGGACAGGGGGTAAAAACCGGGGAGCTGTTTTTT. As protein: CASSQGQGVKTGELFF.

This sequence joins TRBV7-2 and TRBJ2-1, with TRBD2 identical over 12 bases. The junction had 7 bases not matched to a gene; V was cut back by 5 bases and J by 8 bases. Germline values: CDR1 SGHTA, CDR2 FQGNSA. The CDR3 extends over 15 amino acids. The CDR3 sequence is CASSLLAGGPYEQFF. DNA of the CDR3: TGTGCCAGCAGCCTCCTAGCGGGGGGGCCCTATGAGCAGTTCTTC.

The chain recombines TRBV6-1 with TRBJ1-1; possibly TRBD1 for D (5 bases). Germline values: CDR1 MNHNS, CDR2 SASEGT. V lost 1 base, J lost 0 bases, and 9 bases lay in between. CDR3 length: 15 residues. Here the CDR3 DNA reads TGTGCCAGCAGTGAAGAGGGCAGGGTGAACACTGAAGCTTTCTTT. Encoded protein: CASSEEGRVNTEAFF.

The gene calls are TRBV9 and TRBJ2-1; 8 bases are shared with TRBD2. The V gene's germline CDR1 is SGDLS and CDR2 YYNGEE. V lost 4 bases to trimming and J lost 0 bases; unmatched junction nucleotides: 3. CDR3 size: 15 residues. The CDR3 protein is CASSSGTSSYNEQFF. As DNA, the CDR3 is TGTGCCAGCAGCTCCGGGACTAGCTCCTACAATGAGCAGTTCTTC.

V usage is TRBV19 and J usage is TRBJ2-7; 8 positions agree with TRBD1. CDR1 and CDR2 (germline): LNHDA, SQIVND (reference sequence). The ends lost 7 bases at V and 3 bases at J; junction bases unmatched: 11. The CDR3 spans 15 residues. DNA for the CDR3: TGTGCCAGTACCCGAATGGGCACAGGGGGCTACGAGCAGTACTTC. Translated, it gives CASTRMGTGGYEQYF.

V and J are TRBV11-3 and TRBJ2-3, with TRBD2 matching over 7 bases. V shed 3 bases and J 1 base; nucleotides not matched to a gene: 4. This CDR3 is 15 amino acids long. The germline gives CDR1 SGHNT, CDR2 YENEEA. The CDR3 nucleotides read TGTGCCAGCAGCTTGGCGGGAGCGGGCACAGATACGCAGTATTTT. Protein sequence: CASSLAGAGTDTQYF.

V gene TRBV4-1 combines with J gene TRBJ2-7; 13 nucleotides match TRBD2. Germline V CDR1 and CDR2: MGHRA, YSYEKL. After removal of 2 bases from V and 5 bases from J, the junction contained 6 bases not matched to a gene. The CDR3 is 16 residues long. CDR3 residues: CASSQTGLAGLDEQYF. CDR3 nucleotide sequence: TGCGCCAGCAGCCAAACGGGACTAGCGGGACTAGACGAGCAGTACTTC.

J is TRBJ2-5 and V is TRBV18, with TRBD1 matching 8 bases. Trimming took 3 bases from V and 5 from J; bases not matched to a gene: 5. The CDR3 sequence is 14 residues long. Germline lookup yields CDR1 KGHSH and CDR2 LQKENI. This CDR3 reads CASSPRTGSETQYF. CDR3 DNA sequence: TGTGCCAGCTCACCCCGGACAGGGTCGGAGACCCAGTACTTC.

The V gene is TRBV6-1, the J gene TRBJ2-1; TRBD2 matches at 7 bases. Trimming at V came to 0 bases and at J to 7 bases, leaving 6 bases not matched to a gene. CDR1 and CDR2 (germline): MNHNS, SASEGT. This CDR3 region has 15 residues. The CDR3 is CASSEAHRGGNEQFF. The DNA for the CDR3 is TGTGCCAGCAGTGAAGCGCATAGGGGAGGGAATGAGCAGTTCTTC.

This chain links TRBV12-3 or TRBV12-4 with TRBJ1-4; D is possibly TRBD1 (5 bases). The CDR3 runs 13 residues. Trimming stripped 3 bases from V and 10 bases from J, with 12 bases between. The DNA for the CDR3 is TGTGCCAGCAGTTTTGCGGGGGAGGGAAAACTGTTTTTT. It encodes CASSFAGEGKLFF.

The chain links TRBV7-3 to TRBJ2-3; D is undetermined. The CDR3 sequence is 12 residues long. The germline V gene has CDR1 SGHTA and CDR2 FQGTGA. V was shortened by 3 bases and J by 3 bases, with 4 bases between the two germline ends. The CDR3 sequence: CASSFETDTQYF. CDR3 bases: TGTGCCAGCAGCTTTGAGACAGATACGCAGTATTTT.

The CDR3 bases are TGTGCCACCCGACAGGCTAGTTCCTATGGCTACACCTTC. It encodes CATRQASSYGYTF. The V call is TRBV7-2, the J call TRBJ1-2; tentative D call: TRBD1 (6 bases). The germline CDR1 and CDR2 sequences are SGHTA and FQGNSA. V lost 10 bases and J 4 bases, leaving 16 bases between the germline ends. The CDR3 spans 13 residues.